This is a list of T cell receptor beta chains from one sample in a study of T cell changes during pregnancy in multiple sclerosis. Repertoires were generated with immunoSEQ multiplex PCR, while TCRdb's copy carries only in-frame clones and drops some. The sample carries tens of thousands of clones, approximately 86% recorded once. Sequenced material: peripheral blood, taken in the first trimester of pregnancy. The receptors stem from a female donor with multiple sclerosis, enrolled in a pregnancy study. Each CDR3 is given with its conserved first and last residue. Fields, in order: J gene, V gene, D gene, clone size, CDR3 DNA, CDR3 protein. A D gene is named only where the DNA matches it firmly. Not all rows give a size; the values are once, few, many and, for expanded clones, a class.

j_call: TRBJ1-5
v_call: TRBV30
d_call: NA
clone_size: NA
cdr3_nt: TGTGCCTGGAGTGTAGGTTGGGGGGATCAGCCCCAGCATTTT
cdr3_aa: CAWSVGWGDQPQHF

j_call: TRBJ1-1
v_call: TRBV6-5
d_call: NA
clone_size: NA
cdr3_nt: TGTGCCAGCAGTTGGGAGGGACCGAACACTGAAGCTTTCTTT
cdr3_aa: CASSWEGPNTEAFF

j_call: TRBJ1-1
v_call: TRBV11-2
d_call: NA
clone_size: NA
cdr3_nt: TGTGCCAGCAGCCCCAGGGGAAGGAACACTGAAGCTTTCTTT
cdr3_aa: CASSPRGRNTEAFF

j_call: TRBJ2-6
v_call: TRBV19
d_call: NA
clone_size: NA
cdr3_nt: TGTGCCAGTAGTCCCCACCCGAGAATCTCCGGGGCCAACGTCCTGACTTTC
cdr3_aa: CASSPHPRISGANVLTF

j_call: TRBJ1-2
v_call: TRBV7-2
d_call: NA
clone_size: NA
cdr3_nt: TGTGCCAGCAGCTTATACTTAGAGGTCTATGGCTACACCTTC
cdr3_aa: CASSLYLEVYGYTF

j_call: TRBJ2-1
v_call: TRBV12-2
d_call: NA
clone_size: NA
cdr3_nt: TGTGCAAGTCGCGCTAAGGGGACTAGCGGGAGTTCCCCAGACTTCCACAATGAGCAGTTCTTC
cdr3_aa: CASRAKGTSGSSPDFHNEQFF

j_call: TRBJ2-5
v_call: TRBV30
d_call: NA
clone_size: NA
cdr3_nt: TGTGCCTGGAGTCCAGTGGGAGGAGGGGTCGAGACCCAGTACTTC
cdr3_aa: CAWSPVGGGVETQYF

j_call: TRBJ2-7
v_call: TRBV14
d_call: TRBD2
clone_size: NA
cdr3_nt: TGTGCCAGCAGCCGCGGACTAGCGAGATCCTACGAGCAGTACTTC
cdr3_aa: CASSRGLARSYEQYF

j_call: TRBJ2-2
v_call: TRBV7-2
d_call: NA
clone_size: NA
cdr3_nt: TGTGCCAGCAGCTTGGGCGGGCCGAACACCGGGGAGCTGTTTTTT
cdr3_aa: CASSLGGPNTGELFF

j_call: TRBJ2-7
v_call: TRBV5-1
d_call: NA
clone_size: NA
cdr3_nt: TGCGCCAGCAGCTTGGCCCAGACTAGGGAGCAGTACTTC
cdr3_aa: CASSLAQTREQYF

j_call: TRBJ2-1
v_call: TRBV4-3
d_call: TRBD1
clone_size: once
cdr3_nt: TGCGCCAGCAGCGAAGTAGGGACAGGGGGCAATGAGCAGTTCTTC
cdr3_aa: CASSEVGTGGNEQFF

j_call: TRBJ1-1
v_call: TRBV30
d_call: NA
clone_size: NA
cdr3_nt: TGTGCCTGGAGTGCCCGAGGCACTGAAGCTTTCTTT
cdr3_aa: CAWSARGTEAFF

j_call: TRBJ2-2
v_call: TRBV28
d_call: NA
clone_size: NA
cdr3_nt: TGTGCCAGCAGTTTCCCCCTGGGGCGGATGAACACCGGGGAGCTGTTTTTT
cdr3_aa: CASSFPLGRMNTGELFF

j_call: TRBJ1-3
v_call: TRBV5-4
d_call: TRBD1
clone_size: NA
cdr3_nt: TGTGCCAGCAGCTTGGATCTTACAGGGGGGATCGGAAACACCATATATTTT
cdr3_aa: CASSLDLTGGIGNTIYF

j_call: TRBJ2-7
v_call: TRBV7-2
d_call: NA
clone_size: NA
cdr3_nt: TGTGCCAGCAGCTTAGACTGGCGGGGCACCTACGAGCAGTACTTC
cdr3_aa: CASSLDWRGTYEQYF

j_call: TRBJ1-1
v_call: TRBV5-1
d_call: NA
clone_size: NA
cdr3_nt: TGCGCCAGCAGCACAAGGGAGTCAGGGAACACTGAAGCTTTCTTT
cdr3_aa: CASSTRESGNTEAFF

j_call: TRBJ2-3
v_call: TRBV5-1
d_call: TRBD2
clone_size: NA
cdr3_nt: TGCGCCAGCAGGAAGGGGACTAGCGGGACCAGCACAGATACGCAGTATTTT
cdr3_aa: CASRKGTSGTSTDTQYF

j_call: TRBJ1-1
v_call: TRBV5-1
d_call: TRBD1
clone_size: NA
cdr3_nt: TGCGCCAGCAGCGGGACAGGGGTAAGCACTGAAGCTTTCTTT
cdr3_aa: CASSGTGVSTEAFF

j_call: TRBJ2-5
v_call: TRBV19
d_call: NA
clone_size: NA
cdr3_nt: TGTGCCAGTAGTATGGGGGCCCTAGGAGAGACCCAGTACTTC
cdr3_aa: CASSMGALGETQYF

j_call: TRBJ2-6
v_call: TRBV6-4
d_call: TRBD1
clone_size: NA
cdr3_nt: TGTGCCAGCAGCCCAACAGGGGATACTGGGGCCAACGTCCTGACTTTC
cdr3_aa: CASSPTGDTGANVLTF

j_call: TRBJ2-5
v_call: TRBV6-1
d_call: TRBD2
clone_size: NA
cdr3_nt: TGTGCCAGCAGGGGACTAGCCCAAGAGACCCAGTACTTC
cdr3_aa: CASRGLAQETQYF

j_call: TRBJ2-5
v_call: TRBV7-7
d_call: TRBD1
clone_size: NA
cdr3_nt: TGTGCTAGCAGCTTAGGCAGGGGGCCCCAAGAGACCCAGTACTTC
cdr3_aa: CASSLGRGPQETQYF

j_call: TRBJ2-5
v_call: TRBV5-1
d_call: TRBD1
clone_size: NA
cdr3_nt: TGCGCCAGCAGCTTGGGGGATTCAGGGACAGGGGAAGAGACCCAGTACTTC
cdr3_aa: CASSLGDSGTGEETQYF

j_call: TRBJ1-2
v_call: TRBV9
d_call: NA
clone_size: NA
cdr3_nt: TGTGCCAGCAGCTCCACGGACAGTTATGGCTACACCTTC
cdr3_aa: CASSSTDSYGYTF

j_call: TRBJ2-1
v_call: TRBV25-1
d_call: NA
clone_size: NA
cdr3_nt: TGTGCCAGCAGTGATATCCGTCCCAGTTACAATGAGCAGTTCTTC
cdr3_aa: CASSDIRPSYNEQFF

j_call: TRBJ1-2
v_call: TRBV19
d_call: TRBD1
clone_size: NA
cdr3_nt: TGTGCCAGTAGTTCCTCCGGACAGGGGGCTTTCCTCTATGGCTACACCTTC
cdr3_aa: CASSSSGQGAFLYGYTF

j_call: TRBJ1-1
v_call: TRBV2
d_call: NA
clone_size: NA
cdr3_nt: TGTGCCAGCAGTGTTCTAGGGAGGAGGAACACTGAAGCTTTCTTT
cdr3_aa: CASSVLGRRNTEAFF

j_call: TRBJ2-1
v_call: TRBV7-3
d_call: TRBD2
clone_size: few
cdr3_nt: TGTGCCAGCAGTCCCGGCCTCGGGGAGGGCTATGAGCAGTTCTTC
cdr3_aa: CASSPGLGEGYEQFF

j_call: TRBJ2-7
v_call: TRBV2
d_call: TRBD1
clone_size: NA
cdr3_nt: TGTGCCAGCCAACCGGGACAGGGGTTCTCCTACGAGCAGTACTTC
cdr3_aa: CASQPGQGFSYEQYF

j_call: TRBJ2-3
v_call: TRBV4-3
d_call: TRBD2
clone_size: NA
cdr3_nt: TGCGCCAGCAGCGAGACTAGCGGGATCGAAACAGATACGCAGTATTTT
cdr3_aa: CASSETSGIETDTQYF

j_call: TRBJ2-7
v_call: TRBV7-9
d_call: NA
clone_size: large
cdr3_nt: TGTGCCAGCAGCTTATGGGGTATCGGGGACTACGAGCAGTACTTC
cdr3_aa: CASSLWGIGDYEQYF

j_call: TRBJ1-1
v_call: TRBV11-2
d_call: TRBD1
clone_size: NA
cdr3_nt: TGTGCCAGCAGCTGGGACAGCGGAAACACTGAAGCTTTCTTT
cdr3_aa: CASSWDSGNTEAFF

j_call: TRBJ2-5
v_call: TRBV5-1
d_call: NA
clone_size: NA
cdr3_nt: TGCGCCAGCAGCTTGGTGGTCGGAGGGTTAGAGACCCAGTACTTC
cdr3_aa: CASSLVVGGLETQYF

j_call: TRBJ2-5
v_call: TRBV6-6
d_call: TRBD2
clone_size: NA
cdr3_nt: TGTGCCAGCAGTTCCCGACTAGCGGAGACTCAAGAGACCCAGTACTTC
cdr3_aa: CASSSRLAETQETQYF

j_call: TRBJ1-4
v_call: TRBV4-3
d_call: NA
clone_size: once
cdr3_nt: TGCGCCAGCAGCCAAATTGATAGGGGTCCAAAACTGTTTTTT
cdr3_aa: CASSQIDRGPKLFF